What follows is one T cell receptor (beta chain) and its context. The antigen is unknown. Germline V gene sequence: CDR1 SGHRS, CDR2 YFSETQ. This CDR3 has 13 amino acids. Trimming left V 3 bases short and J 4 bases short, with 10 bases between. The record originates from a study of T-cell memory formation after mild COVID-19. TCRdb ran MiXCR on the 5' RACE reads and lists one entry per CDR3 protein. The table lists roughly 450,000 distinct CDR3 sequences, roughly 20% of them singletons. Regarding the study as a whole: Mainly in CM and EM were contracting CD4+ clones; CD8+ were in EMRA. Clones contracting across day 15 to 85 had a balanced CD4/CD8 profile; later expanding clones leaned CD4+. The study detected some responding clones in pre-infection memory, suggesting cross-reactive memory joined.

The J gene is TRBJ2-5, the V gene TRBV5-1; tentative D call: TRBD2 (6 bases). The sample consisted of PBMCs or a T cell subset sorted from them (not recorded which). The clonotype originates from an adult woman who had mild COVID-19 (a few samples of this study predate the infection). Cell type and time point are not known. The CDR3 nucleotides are TGCGCCAGCAGCTGGGGACTCGCAGAGACCCAGTACTTC. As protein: CASSWGLAETQYF. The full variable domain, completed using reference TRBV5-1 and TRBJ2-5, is KAGVTQTPRYLIKTRGQQVTLSCSPISGHRSVSWYQQTPGQGLQFLFEYFSETQRNKGNFPGRFSGRQFSNSRSEMNVSTLELGDSALYLCASSWGLAETQYFGPGTRLLVL.